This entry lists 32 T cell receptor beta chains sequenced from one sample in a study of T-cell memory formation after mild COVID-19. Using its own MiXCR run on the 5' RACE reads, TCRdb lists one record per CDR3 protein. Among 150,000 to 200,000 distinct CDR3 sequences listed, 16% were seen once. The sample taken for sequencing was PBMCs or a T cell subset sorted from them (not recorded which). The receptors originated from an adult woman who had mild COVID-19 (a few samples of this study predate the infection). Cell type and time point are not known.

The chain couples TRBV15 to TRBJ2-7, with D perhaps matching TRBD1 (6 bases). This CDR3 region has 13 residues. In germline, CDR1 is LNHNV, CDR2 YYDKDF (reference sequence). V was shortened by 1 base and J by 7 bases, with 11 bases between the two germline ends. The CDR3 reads CATSRGDRREQYF. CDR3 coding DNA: TGTGCCACCAGCAGAGGAGACAGGCGAGAGCAGTACTTC.

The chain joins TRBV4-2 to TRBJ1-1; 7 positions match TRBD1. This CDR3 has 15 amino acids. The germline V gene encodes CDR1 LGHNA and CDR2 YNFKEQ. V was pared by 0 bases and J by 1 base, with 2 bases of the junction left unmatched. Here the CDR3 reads CASSQEGQTNTEAFF. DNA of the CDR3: TGTGCCAGCAGCCAAGAGGGACAGACGAACACTGAAGCTTTCTTT.

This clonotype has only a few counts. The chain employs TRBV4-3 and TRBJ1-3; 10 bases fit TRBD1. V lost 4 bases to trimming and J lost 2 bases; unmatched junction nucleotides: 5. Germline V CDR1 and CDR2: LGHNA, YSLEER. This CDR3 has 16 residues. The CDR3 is CASSPRDRGAGNTIYF. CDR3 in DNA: TGCGCCAGCAGCCCCCGGGACAGGGGCGCTGGAAACACCATATATTTT.

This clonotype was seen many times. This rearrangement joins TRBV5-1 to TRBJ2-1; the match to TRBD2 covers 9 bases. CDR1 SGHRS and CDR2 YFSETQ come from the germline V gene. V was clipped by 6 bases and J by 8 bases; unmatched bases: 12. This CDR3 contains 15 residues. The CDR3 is CASKGSGGRADEQFF. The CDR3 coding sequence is TGCGCCAGCAAAGGGTCAGGCGGGAGGGCCGATGAGCAGTTCTTC.

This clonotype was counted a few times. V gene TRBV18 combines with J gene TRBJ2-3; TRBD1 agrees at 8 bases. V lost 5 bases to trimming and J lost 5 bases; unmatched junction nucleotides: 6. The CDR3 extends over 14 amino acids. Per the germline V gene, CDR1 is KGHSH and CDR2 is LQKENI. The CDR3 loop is CASSSQGVKDTQYF. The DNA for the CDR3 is TGTGCCAGCTCATCACAGGGGGTCAAAGATACGCAGTATTTT.

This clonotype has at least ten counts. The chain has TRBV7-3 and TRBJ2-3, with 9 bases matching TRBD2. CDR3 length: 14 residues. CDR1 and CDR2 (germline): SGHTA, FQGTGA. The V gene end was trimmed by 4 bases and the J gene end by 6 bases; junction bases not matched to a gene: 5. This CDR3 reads CASSSGLAIDTQYF. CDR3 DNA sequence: TGTGCCAGCAGCTCAGGACTAGCGATTGATACGCAGTATTTT.

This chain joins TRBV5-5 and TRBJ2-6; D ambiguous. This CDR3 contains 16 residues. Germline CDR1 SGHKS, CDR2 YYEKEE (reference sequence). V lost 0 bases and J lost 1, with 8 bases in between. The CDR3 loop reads CASSLVGRSGANVLTF. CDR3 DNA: TGTGCCAGCAGCTTGGTGGGAAGGTCTGGGGCCAACGTCCTGACTTTC.

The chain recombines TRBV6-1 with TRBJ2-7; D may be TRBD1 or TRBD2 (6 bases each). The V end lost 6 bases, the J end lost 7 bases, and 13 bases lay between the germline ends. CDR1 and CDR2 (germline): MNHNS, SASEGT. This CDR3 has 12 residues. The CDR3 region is CASRVGGREQYF. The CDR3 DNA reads TGTGCCAGCAGGGTCGGGGGCCGGGAGCAGTACTTC.

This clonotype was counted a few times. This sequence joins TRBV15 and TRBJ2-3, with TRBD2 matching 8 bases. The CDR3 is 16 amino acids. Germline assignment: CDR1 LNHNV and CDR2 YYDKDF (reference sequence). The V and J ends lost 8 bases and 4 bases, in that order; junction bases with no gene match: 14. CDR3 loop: CATSRAGGGVADTQYF. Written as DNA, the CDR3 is TGTGCCACCTCCCGAGCCGGGGGGGGAGTTGCAGATACGCAGTATTTT.

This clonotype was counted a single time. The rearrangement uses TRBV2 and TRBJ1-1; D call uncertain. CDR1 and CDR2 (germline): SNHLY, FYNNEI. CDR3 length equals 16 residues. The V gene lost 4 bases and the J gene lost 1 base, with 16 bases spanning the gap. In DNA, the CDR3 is TGTGCCAGCAGTGTCGGAACTGGGAGCGGGAACACTGAAGCTTTCTTT. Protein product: CASSVGTGSGNTEAFF.

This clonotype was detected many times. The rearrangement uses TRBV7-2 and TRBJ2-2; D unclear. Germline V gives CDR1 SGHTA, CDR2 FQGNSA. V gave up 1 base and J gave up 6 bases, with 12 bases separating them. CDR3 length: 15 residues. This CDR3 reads CASSLDPSRPGELFF. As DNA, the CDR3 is TGTGCCAGCAGCTTAGACCCTAGTAGGCCCGGGGAGCTGTTTTTT.

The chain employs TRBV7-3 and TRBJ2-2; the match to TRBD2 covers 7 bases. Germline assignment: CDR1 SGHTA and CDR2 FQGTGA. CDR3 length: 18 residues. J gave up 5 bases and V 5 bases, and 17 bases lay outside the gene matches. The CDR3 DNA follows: TGTGCCAGCAGCCTCTACCCTAGCGGCGACTCGAGAACCGGGGAGCTGTTTTTT. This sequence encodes CASSLYPSGDSRTGELFF. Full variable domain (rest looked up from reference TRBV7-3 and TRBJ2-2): GAGVSQTPSNKVTEKGKYVELRCDPISGHTALYWYRQSLGQGPEFLIYFQGTGAADDSGLPNDRFFAVRPEGSVSTLKIQRTERGDSAVYLCASSLYPSGDSRTGELFFGEGSRLTVL.

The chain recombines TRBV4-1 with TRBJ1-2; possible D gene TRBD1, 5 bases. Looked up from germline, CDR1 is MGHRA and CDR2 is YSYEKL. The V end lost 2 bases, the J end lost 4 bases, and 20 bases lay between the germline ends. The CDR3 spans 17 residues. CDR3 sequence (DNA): TGCGCCAGCAGCCAAATCCGACTCCGGGACCGGGCCTATGGCTACACCTTC. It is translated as CASSQIRLRDRAYGYTF.

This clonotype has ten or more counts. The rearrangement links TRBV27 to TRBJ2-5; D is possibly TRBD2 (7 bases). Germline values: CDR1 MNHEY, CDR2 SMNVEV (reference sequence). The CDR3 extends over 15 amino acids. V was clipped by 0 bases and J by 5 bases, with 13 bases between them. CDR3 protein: CASSLSGGPGETQYF. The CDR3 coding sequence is TGTGCCAGCAGTTTATCCGGGGGGCCGGGTGAGACCCAGTACTTC.

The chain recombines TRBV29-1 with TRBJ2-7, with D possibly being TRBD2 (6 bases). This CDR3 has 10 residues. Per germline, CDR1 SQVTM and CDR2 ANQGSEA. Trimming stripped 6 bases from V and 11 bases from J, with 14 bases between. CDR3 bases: TGCAGCGTGTCCCGGGAGAAAGAGTACTTC. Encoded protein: CSVSREKEYF.

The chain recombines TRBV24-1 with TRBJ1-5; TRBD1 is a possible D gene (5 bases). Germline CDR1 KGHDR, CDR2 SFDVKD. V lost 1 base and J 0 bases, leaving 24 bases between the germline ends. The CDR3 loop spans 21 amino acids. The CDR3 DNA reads TGTGCCACCAGTGATTTACGGGACGCGGGGATCCCTGAATATAGCAATCAGCCCCAGCATTTT. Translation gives CATSDLRDAGIPEYSNQPQHF.

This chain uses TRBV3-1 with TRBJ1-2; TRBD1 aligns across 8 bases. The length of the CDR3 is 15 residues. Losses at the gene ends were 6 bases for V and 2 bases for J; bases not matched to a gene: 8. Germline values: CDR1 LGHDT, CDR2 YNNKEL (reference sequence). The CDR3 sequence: CASSPRDRRNYGYTF. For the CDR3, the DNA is TGTGCCAGCAGTCCACGGGACAGGAGGAACTATGGCTACACCTTC.

DNA for the CDR3: TGCGCCAGCAGCCGACAAACAGGGGCCAGTGATACGCAGTATTTT. This codes for CASSRQTGASDTQYF. The genes are TRBV4-3 and TRBJ2-3; 7 nucleotides match TRBD1. Germline assignment: CDR1 LGHNA and CDR2 YSLEER. This CDR3 has 15 amino acids. J lost 6 bases, V lost 4 bases, and 10 bases had no gene match.

CDR3 sequence: CASSPNSLNTEAFF. For the CDR3, the DNA is TGTGCCAGCTCCCCGAATTCTTTGAACACTGAAGCTTTCTTT. The genes are TRBV18 and TRBJ1-1; the D is unclear. Looked up from germline, CDR1 is KGHSH and CDR2 is LQKENI. The CDR3 runs 14 residues. The ends were cut back, 6 bases at V and 0 bases at J, with 11 bases in the middle.

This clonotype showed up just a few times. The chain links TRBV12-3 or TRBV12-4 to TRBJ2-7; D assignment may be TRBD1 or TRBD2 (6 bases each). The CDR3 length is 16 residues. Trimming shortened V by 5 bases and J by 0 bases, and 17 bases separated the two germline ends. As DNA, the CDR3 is TGTGCCAGCAGTCAACGGGGGCGGAAACACTCCTACGAGCAGTACTTC. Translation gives CASSQRGRKHSYEQYF.

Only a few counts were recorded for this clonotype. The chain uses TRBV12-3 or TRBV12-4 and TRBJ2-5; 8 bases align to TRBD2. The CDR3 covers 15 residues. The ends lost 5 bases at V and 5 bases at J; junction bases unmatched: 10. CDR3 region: CASSGTGLALETQYF. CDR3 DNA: TGTGCCAGCAGTGGAACCGGACTAGCTTTGGAGACCCAGTACTTC.

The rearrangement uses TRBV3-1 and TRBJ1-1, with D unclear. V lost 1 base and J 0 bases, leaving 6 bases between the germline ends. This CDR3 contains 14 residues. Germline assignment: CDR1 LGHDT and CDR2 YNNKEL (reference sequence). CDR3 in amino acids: CASSQVLLNTEAFF. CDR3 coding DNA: TGTGCCAGCAGCCAAGTACTCTTGAACACTGAAGCTTTCTTT. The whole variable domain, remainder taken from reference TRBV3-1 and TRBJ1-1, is DTAVSQTPKYLVTQMGNDKSIKCEQNLGHDTMYWYKQDSKKFLKIMFSYNNKELIINETVPNRFSPKSPDKAHLNLHINSLELGDSAVYFCASSQVLLNTEAFFGQGTRLTVV.

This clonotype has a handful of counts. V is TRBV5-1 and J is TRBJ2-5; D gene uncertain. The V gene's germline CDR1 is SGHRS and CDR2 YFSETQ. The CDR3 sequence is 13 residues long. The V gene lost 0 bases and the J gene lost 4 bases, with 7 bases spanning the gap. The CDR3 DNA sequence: TGCGCCAGCAGCTTGGAATTCGGAGAGACCCAGTACTTC. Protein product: CASSLEFGETQYF.

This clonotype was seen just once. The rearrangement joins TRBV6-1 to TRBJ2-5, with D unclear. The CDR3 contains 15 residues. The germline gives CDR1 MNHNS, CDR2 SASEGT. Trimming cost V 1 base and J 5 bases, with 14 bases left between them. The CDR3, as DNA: TGTGCCAGCAGTGAAGGACCGCCACCCTACGAGACCCAGTACTTC. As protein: CASSEGPPPYETQYF.

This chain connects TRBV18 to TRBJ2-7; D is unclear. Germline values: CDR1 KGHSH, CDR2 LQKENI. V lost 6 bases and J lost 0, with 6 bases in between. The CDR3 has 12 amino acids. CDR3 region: CASSDVSYEQYF. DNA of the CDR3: TGTGCCAGCTCGGACGTCTCCTACGAGCAGTACTTC.

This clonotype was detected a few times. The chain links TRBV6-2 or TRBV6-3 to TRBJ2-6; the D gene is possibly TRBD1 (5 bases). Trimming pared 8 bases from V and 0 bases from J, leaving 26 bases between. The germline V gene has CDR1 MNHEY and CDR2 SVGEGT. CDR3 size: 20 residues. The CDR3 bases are TGTGCCAGCGCATACAGGTATTCAGGTCGACAGCACTCTGGGGCCAACGTCCTGACTTTC. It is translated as CASAYRYSGRQHSGANVLTF.

Here the CDR3 reads CASSTTYRDKQETQYF. For the CDR3, the DNA is TGTGCCAGCAGCACCACGTACCGGGACAAACAAGAGACCCAGTACTTC. The chain couples TRBV21-1 to TRBJ2-5; the table assigns TRBD1, which was not confirmed against the DNA. TRBV21-1 is flagged as a pseudogene. The CDR3 covers 16 residues.

CDR3 bases: TGTGCCAGCAGCAACGGGGTCGGGAACAATGAGCAGTTCTTC. Residues: CASSNGVGNNEQFF. This chain connects TRBV7-9 to TRBJ2-1; perhaps TRBD2 as D (5 bases). The CDR3 covers 14 residues. Germline loops: CDR1 SEHNR, CDR2 FQNEAQ (reference sequence). V was cut by 5 bases and J by 5 bases, with 13 bases left in between.

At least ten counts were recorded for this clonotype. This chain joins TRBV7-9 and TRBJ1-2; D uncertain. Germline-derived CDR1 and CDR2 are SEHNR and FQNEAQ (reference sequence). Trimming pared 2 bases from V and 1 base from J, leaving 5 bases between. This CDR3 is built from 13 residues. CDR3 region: CASSLRVNYGYTF. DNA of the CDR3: TGTGCCAGCAGCTTAAGGGTTAACTATGGCTACACCTTC.

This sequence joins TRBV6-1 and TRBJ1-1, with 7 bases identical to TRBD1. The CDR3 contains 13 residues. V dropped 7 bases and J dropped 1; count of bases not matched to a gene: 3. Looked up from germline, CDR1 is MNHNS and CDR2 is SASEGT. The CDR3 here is CASMTGPNTEAFF. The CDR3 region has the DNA TGTGCCAGCATGACAGGGCCGAACACTGAAGCTTTCTTT.

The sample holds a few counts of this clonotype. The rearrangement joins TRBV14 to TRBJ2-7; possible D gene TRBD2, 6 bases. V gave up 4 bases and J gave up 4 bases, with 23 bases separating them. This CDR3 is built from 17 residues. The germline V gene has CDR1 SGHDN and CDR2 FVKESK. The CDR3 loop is CASSPHRAAGRKYEQYF. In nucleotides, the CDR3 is TGTGCCAGCAGCCCCCATCGGGCGGCTGGGAGGAAATACGAGCAGTACTTC.

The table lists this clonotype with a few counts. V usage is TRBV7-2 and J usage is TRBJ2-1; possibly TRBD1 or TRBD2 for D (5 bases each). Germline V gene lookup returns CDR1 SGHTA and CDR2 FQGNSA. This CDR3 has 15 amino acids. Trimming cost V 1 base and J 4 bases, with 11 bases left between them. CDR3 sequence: CASSLVEGRYNEQFF. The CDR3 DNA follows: TGTGCCAGCAGCTTAGTCGAGGGACGATACAATGAGCAGTTCTTC.